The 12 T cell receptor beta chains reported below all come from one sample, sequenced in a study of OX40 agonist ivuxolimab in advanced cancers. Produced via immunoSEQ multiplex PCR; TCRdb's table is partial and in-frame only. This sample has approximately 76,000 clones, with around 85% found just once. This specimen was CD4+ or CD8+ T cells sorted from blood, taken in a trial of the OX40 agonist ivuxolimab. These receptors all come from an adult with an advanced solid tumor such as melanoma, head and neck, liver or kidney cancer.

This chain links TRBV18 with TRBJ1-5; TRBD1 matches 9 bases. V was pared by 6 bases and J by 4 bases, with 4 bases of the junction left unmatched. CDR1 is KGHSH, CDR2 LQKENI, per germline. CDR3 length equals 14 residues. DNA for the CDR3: TGTGCCAGCTCCTCCGGACAGGGGAATCAGCCCCAGCATTTT. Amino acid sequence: CASSSGQGNQPQHF.

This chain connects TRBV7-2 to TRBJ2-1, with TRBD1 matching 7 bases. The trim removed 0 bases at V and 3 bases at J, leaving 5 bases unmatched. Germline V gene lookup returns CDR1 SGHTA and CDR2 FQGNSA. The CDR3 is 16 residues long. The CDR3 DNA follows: TGTGCCAGCAGCTTAGCTGTGGCAGGGGGCTACAATGAGCAGTTCTTC. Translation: CASSLAVAGGYNEQFF.

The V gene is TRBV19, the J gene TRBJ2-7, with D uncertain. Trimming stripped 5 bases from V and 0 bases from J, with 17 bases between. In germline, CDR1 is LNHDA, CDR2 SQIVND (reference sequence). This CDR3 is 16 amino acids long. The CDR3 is CASSSIQAQSSYEQYF. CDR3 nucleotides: TGTGCCAGTAGTTCAATACAAGCTCAGAGCTCCTACGAGCAGTACTTC.

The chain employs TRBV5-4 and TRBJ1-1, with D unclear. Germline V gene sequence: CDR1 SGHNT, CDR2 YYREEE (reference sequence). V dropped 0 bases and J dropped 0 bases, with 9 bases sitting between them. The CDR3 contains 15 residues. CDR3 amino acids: CASSLAPPMNTEAFF. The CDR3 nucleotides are TGTGCCAGCAGCTTGGCCCCACCAATGAACACTGAAGCTTTCTTT.

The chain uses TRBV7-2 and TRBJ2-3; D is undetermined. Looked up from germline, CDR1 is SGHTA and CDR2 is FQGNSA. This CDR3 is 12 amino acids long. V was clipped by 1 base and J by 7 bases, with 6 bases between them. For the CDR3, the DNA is TGTGCCAGCAGCTTAGAGAGGAATACGCAGTATTTT. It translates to CASSLERNTQYF.

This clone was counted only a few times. CDR3 sequence: CASSGDSGQPQHF. DNA of the CDR3: TGTGCCAGCAGTGGGGACAGTGGGCAGCCCCAGCATTTT. The rearrangement links TRBV2 to TRBJ1-5, with 7 positions matching TRBD1. After removal of 4 bases from V and 7 bases from J, the junction contained 4 bases not matched to a gene. Germline V CDR1 and CDR2: SNHLY, FYNNEI. This CDR3 region has 13 residues.

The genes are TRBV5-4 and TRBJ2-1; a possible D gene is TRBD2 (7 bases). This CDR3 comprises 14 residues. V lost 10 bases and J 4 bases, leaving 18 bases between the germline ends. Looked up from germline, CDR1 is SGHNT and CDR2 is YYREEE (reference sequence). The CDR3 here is CAAGAGTGYNEQFF. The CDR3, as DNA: TGTGCCGCGGGGGCGGGAACGGGTTACAATGAGCAGTTCTTC.

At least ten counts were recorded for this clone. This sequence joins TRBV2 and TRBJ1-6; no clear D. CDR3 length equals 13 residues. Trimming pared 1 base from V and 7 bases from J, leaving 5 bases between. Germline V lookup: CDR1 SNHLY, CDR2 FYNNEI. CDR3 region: CASSEERNSPLHF. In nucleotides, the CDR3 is TGTGCCAGCAGTGAAGAGCGCAATTCACCCCTCCACTTT.

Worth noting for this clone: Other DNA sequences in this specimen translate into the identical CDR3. The CDR3 DNA is TGTGCCAGCTCACCGACCGGGCGCGAGCAGTACTTC. It specifies CASSPTGREQYF. This sequence joins TRBV18 and TRBJ2-7; D unclear. The CDR3 is 12 residues long. From germline, CDR1 is KGHSH and CDR2 LQKENI. V gave up 3 bases and J gave up 6 bases, with 9 bases separating them. The full variable domain, its missing parts supplied by reference TRBV18 and TRBJ2-7, is NAGVMQNPRHLVRRRGQEARLRCSPMKGHSHVYWYRQLPEEGLKFMVYLQKENIIDESGMPKERFSAEFPKEGPSILRIQQVVRGDSAAYFCASSPTGREQYFGPGTRLTVT.

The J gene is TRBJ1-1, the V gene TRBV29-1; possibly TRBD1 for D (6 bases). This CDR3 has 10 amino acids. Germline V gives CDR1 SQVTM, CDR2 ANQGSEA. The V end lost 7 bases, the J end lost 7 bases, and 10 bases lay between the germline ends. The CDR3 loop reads CSAAGVEAFF. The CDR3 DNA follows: TGCAGCGCCGCAGGGGTTGAAGCTTTCTTT.

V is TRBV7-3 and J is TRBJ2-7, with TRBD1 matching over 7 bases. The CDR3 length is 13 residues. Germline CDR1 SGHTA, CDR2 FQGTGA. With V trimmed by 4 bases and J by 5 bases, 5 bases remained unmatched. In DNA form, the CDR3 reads TGTGCCAGCAGCTCGGGACAGCGCAACGAGCAGTACTTC. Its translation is CASSSGQRNEQYF.

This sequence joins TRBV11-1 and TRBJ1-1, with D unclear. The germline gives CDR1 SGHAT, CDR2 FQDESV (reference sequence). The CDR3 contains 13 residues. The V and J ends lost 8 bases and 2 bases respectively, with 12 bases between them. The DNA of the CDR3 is TGTGCCAGCTGCTACAGTATAAACACTGAAGCTTTCTTT. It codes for CASCYSINTEAFF.